The TCR beta chain under discussion was sequenced for a study of regulatory T cells in long-lasting Graves disease. The sample's time point: newly diagnosed GD, antithyroid drugs for less than 3 months. Extracted PBMC RNA gave rise to the TCR library. Worth noting for this clonotype: This could be a read error, since a much larger clone is one nucleotide away.

The germline CDR1 and CDR2 sequences are MNHNS and SASEGT. This CDR3 has 14 residues. V was clipped by 2 bases and J by 0 bases, with 7 bases between them. Investigators prepared the TCR beta libraries by applying iRepertoire HTBI primers and Arm-PCR of CDR3 regions. As processed by the authors: Identification across samples found some 60 TRBV and 11 to 15 TRBJ segments. MiXCR was run by TCRdb on the multiplex PCR reads, yielding one entry per CDR3 protein. It is TCRdb's table, rather than the study itself, that gives the V and J calls and clone size. The table shows fewer than 450,000 distinct CDR3 sequences, with 15% occurring only once. Another study also made use of these data, one on T cells in Graves' hyperthyroidism and ophthalmopathy.

Sample: peripheral blood mononuclear cells (PBMCs), taken at new diagnosis, from a patient treated with antithyroid drugs. The chain links TRBV6-1 to TRBJ2-5; perhaps D is TRBD1 or TRBD2 (5 bases each). This TCR was recovered from a woman in her 40s with Graves disease. The CDR3 is CASSEWGYQETQYF. As DNA, the CDR3 is TGTGCCAGCAGTGAATGGGGGTACCAAGAGACCCAGTACTTC.